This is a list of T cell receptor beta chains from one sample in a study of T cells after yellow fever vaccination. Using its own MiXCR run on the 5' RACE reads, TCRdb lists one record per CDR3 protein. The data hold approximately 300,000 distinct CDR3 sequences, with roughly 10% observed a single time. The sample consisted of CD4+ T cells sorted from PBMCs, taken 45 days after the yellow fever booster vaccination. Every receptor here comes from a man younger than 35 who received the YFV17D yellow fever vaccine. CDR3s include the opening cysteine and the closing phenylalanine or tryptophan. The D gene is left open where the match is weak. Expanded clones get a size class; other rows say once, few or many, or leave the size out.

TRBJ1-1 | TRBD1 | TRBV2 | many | CASGGDRSYTEAFF | TGTGCCAGCGGGGGGGACAGGTCTTACACTGAAGCTTTCTTT
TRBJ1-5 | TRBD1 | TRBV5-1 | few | CASSPGTGGYQPQHF | TGCGCCAGCAGCCCCGGGACAGGGGGCTATCAGCCCCAGCATTTT
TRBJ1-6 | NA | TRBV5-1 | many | CASSLDGGNSPLHF | TGCGCCAGCAGCTTGGACGGAGGGAATTCACCCCTCCACTTT
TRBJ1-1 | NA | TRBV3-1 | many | CASSQYSENTEAFF | TGTGCCAGCAGCCAATATAGCGAGAACACTGAAGCTTTCTTT
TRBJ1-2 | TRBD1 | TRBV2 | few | CASSRDRGDYGYTF | TGTGCCAGCAGTCGGGACAGGGGTGACTATGGCTACACCTTC
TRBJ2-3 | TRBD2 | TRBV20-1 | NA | CSAQLAGGPGDTQYF | TGCAGTGCTCAACTAGCGGGGGGGCCAGGAGATACGCAGTATTTT
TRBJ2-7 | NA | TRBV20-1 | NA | CSARGTESSYEQYF | TGCAGTGCTAGAGGGACAGAGAGCTCCTACGAGCAGTACTTC
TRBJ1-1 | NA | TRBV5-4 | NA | CASSLSVYTEAFF | TGTGCCAGCAGCTTATCCGTCTACACTGAAGCTTTCTTT
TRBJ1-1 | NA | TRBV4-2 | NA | CASSQAALLNTEAFF | TGTGCCAGCAGCCAAGCAGCATTGTTGAACACTGAAGCTTTCTTT
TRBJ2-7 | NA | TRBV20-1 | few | CSARGVSYEQYF | TGCAGTGCTCGGGGCGTCTCCTACGAGCAGTACTTC
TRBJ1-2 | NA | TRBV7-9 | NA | CASSLATENYGYTF | TGTGCCAGCAGCTTAGCGACCGAGAACTATGGCTACACCTTC
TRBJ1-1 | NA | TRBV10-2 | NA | CASRTSVNTEAFF | TGCGCCAGCAGGACTTCGGTGAACACTGAAGCTTTCTTT
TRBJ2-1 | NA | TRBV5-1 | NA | CASREAGTSRNEQFF | TGCGCCAGCCGCGAGGCGGGGACGTCGAGGAATGAGCAGTTCTTC
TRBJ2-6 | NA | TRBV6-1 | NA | CASHLSGANVLTF | TGTGCCAGCCATCTCTCTGGGGCCAACGTCCTGACTTTC
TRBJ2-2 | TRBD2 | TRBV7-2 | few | CASSFSGGAGTGELFF | TGTGCCAGCAGCTTTAGCGGGGGGGCGGGCACCGGGGAGCTGTTTTTT
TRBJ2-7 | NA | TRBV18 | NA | CASSPREREQYF | TGTGCCAGCTCACCCAGGGAACGCGAGCAGTACTTC